This T cell receptor beta chain was sequenced for a study of T cells in Graves' hyperthyroidism and ophthalmopathy. Using RNA transcripts as the source, TCR beta CDR3 regions were amplified. Initially, a first-round RT-PCR of the TCR CDR3 employed the HTBI primer set. TCRdb itself ran the multiplex PCR reads through MiXCR, one entry per CDR3 protein. This sample has roughly 170,000 distinct CDR3 sequences, with 15% to 20% found just once. Study-level results: Ophthalmopathy got predicted by the model a median approximately 6 months before its onset.

V was trimmed by 1 base and J by 1 base, leaving 8 bases between them. CDR1 is SGHRS, CDR2 YFSETQ, per germline. The length of the CDR3 is 14 residues. This clonotype was seen ten or more times. Its target is unknown. This chain connects TRBV5-1 to TRBJ1-1, with unresolved D. This TCR came from a woman aged 45-60 years with Graves' hyperthyroidism. Sequenced input: blood. CDR3 protein: CASSLYDQNTEAFF. In DNA, the CDR3 is TGCGCCAGCAGCTTGTATGACCAGAACACTGAAGCTTTCTTT.